In this sample, the clone carrying this T cell receptor beta chain turned up many times. Using its own MiXCR run on the 5' RACE reads, TCRdb lists one record per CDR3 protein. Of some 40,000 distinct CDR3 sequences in the sample, 29% were seen once. This CDR3 is built from 17 residues. Germline V lookup: CDR1 SGHRS, CDR2 YFSETQ. V shed 0 bases, J shed 2 bases, and the junction held 8 bases outside the gene matches. The receptor was derived from a female donor with breast cancer. The source material was memory CD4+ T cells sorted from a lymph node. Sample subset: memory CD4+ T cells, CD4+CD45RO+CD25-. V gene TRBV5-1 combines with J gene TRBJ1-2; 9 bases are a match to TRBD1. In DNA, the CDR3 is TGCGCCAGCAGCTTGGGGCCGGCCGGGACAGGGAACTATGGCTACACCTTC. Amino acid sequence: CASSLGPAGTGNYGYTF.